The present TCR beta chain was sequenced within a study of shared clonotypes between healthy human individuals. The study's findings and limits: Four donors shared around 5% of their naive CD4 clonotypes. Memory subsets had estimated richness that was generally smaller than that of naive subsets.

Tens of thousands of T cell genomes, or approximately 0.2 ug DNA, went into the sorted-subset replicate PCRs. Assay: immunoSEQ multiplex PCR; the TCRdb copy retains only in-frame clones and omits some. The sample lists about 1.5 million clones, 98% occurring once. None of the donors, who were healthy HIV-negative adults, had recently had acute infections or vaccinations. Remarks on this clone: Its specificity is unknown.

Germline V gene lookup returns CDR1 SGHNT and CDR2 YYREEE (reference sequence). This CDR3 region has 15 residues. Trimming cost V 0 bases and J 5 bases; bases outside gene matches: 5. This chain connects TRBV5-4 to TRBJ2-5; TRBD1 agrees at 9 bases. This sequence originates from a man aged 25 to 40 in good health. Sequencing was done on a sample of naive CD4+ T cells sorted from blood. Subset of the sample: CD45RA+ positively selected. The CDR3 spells CASSLDTGGRETQYF. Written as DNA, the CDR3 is TGTGCCAGCAGCTTGGATACAGGGGGCAGGGAGACCCAGTACTTC.